One and the same sample provided the 19 T cell receptor beta chains below, sequenced in a study of blood T cell repertoires in COVID-19. Clones were read by immunoSEQ multiplex PCR, and TCRdb kept only the in-frame ones, dropping some. Of approximately 500,000 clones in the sample, 70% to 90% are singletons; the top ten hold more than 3%. Material for sequencing was peripheral blood. The receptors derive from a human donor in a cohort sampled during active COVID-19.

V usage is TRBV29-1 and J usage is TRBJ2-3; 8 bases map to TRBD2. The germline V gene has CDR1 SQVTM and CDR2 ANQGSEA. The CDR3 consists of 16 residues. The V and J ends lost 5 bases and 3 bases, in that order; junction bases with no gene match: 13. CDR3 sequence (DNA): TGCAGCGTTACTCCCCGGGGGGGCTTAGGGACAGATACGCAGTATTTT. This sequence encodes CSVTPRGGLGTDTQYF.

The genes are TRBV4-2 and TRBJ2-1; TRBD2 might be the D (6 bases). The germline V gene encodes CDR1 LGHNA and CDR2 YNFKEQ. V was cut by 4 bases and J by 5 bases, with 18 bases left in between. The CDR3 sequence is 16 residues long. The CDR3 bases are TGTGCCAGCAGCCGTGGGCAGCGGGCTGCGAACAATGAGCAGTTCTTC. It specifies CASSRGQRAANNEQFF.

The chain recombines TRBV11-2 with TRBJ2-5; no clear D. This CDR3 is 11 amino acids long. Germline V lookup: CDR1 SGHAT, CDR2 FQNNGV. The V and J ends lost 3 bases and 4 bases respectively, with 3 bases between them. The CDR3 reads CASSFGETQYF. The CDR3 DNA reads TGTGCCAGCAGCTTCGGAGAGACCCAGTACTTC.

The chain has TRBV18 and TRBJ1-2, with a possible D match to TRBD1 (5 bases). Germline V gives CDR1 KGHSH, CDR2 LQKENI. The CDR3 runs to 14 residues. Trimming took 0 bases from V and 2 from J, leaving 7 bases between them. Written as DNA, the CDR3 is TGTGCCAGCTCACCACCGGGGGGGAACTATGGCTACACCTTC. Its translation is CASSPPGGNYGYTF.

The rearrangement joins TRBV21-1 to TRBJ2-7; no DNA check was done on the table's D call, TRBD2. TRBV21-1 counts as a pseudogene. This CDR3 has 19 amino acids. CDR3 DNA sequence: TGTGCCAGCATTACCTTGGCTAGCGGGAGATCGAAAGCCCCCTACGAGCAGTACTTC. Translating it yields CASITLASGRSKAPYEQYF.

V is TRBV3-1 (or the pseudogene TRBV3-2) and J is TRBJ2-2; D gene unclear. Germline V lookup: CDR1 LGHDT, CDR2 YNNKEL (reference sequence). This CDR3 is 14 amino acids long. The V gene lost 1 base and the J gene lost 3 bases, with 6 bases spanning the gap. The CDR3 DNA sequence: TGTGCCAGCAGCCAAGTATCTCACACCGGGGAGCTGTTTTTT. It yields the protein CASSQVSHTGELFF.

J is TRBJ1-5 and V is TRBV6-5, with 8 positions matching TRBD1. The ends lost 5 bases at V and 7 bases at J; junction bases unmatched: 4. Germline V gives CDR1 MNHEY, CDR2 SVGAGI. This CDR3 is built from 13 residues. The CDR3 loop is CASSIQGDQPQHF. In DNA form, the CDR3 reads TGTGCCAGCAGTATACAGGGGGACCAGCCCCAGCATTTT.

Regarding this clone: Other DNA sequences from this sample encode an identical CDR3 as well. This sequence joins TRBV13 and TRBJ1-2; D not certain. The CDR3 is 14 amino acids. Germline loops: CDR1 PRHDT, CDR2 FYEKMQ (reference sequence). Trimming cost V 2 bases and J 2 bases, with 9 bases left between them. The CDR3 spells CASSLSGGNYGYTF. CDR3 nucleotides: TGTGCCAGCAGCTTATCAGGAGGGAACTATGGCTACACCTTC.

This clone was seen just once. The CDR3 sequence is CASRHPGLTETQYF. The CDR3 DNA reads as TGTGCCAGCAGGCATCCGGGATTGACGGAGACCCAGTACTTC. The chain is built from TRBV27 and TRBJ2-5; tentative D call: TRBD2 (5 bases). From germline, CDR1 is MNHEY and CDR2 SMNVEV (reference sequence). The CDR3 extends over 14 amino acids. V gave up 6 bases and J gave up 5 bases, with 16 bases separating them.

The genes are TRBV3-1 (or the pseudogene TRBV3-2) and TRBJ2-2; 12 nucleotides match TRBD2. Germline lookup yields CDR1 LGHDT and CDR2 YNNKEL (reference sequence). The CDR3 sequence is 17 residues long. V lost 4 bases to trimming and J lost 5 bases; unmatched junction nucleotides: 8. This CDR3 reads CASSLSTSGRRTGELFF. The CDR3 nucleotides read TGTGCCAGCAGCCTCAGCACTAGCGGGAGGAGGACCGGGGAGCTGTTTTTT.

The chain is built from TRBV19 and TRBJ1-1, with 7 bases matching TRBD1. The trim removed 4 bases at V and 4 bases at J, leaving 6 bases unmatched. Germline V gene sequence: CDR1 LNHDA, CDR2 SQIVND (reference sequence). The CDR3 covers 14 residues. As DNA, the CDR3 is TGTGCCAGTAGTACCCATACAGGGGTCACTGAAGCTTTCTTT. Protein: CASSTHTGVTEAFF. The entire variable domain, with the rest obtained from reference TRBV19 and TRBJ1-1, is as follows: DGGITQSPKYLFRKEGQNVTLSCEQNLNHDAMYWYRQDPGQGLRLIYYSQIVNDFQKGDIAEGYSVSREKKESFPLTVTSAQKNPTAFYLCASSTHTGVTEAFFGQGTRLTVV.

V gene TRBV6-6 combines with J gene TRBJ2-7; a possible D gene is TRBD1 (5 bases). Germline CDR1 and CDR2: MNHNY and SVGAGI (reference sequence). The CDR3 spans 14 residues. The V end lost 5 bases, the J end lost 3 bases, and 14 bases lay between the germline ends. The chain's CDR3 is CASSRQGRDYEQYF. CDR3 coding DNA: TGTGCCAGCAGTCGCCAGGGTAGGGACTACGAGCAGTACTTC.

V is TRBV19 and J is TRBJ1-1, with D perhaps matching TRBD1 (6 bases). Germline CDR1 reads LNHDA; CDR2 reads SQIVND (reference sequence). The germline V and J ends were trimmed by 4 bases and 6 bases, with 18 bases remaining between them. The CDR3 has 15 residues. The CDR3 DNA follows: TGTGCCAGTAGTACAGGGGCTCAGGCGGTCCCTGAAGCTTTCTTT. Translation gives CASSTGAQAVPEAFF.

The rearrangement links TRBV3-1 (or the pseudogene TRBV3-2) to TRBJ1-3; TRBD1 might be the D (5 bases). Trimming cost V 0 bases and J 0 bases, with 12 bases left between them. The CDR3 runs 17 residues. The germline V gene encodes CDR1 LGHDT and CDR2 YNNKEL (reference sequence). DNA for the CDR3: TGTGCCAGCAGCCAAGATTGGGGGACTGCCTCTGGAAACACCATATATTTT. It translates to CASSQDWGTASGNTIYF.

CDR3 protein: CASSLAPAGGGDTQYF. CDR3 DNA: TGTGCCAGCAGCTTAGCCCCAGCGGGAGGGGGAGATACGCAGTATTTT. The gene calls are TRBV7-6 and TRBJ2-3, with 10 bases identical to TRBD2. CDR1 and CDR2 (germline): SGHVS, FNYEAQ. This CDR3 contains 16 residues. Unmatched junction bases numbered 5, after V lost 0 bases and J lost 5 bases.

This clone was counted between two and nine times. The rearrangement joins TRBV5-1 to TRBJ1-1, with D unresolved. Per germline, CDR1 SGHRS and CDR2 YFSETQ. V lost 1 base and J lost 5, with 12 bases in between. This CDR3 spans 14 amino acids. CDR3 sequence (DNA): TGCGCCAGCAGCTTGTACTTATCGGGAACTGAAGCTTTCTTT. Translated: CASSLYLSGTEAFF.

The chain links TRBV5-6 to TRBJ1-6, with 12 bases lining up with TRBD1. Germline loops: CDR1 SGHDT, CDR2 YYEEEE. The length of the CDR3 is 17 residues. Trimming removed 2 bases from V and 2 bases from J; junction bases left unmatched: 2. CDR3 coding DNA: TGTGCCAGCAGCTTCGGGACAGGGGGCCCCTATAATTCACCCCTCCACTTT. Protein product: CASSFGTGGPYNSPLHF. The full variable domain, its missing parts supplied by reference TRBV5-6 and TRBJ1-6, is DAGVTQSPTHLIKTRGQQVTLRCSPKSGHDTVSWYQQALGQGPQFIFQYYEEEERQRGNFPDRFSGHQFPNYSSELNVNALLLGDSALYLCASSFGTGGPYNSPLHFGNGTRLTVT.

The rearrangement links TRBV21-1 to TRBJ2-5; TRBD2, as called in the table, went unchecked against the DNA. TRBV21-1 constitutes a pseudogene. The CDR3 runs to 11 residues. The CDR3 nucleotides read TGTGCCAGCAGCAAAGGTAAGACCCAGTACTTC. It specifies CASSKGKTQYF.

This clone was detected only a few times. This sequence joins TRBV7-3 and TRBJ2-3, with D perhaps TRBD1 (6 bases). This CDR3 has 15 amino acids. With 3 bases removed from V and 5 bases from J, the gap between germline ends came to 15 bases. Germline CDR1 and CDR2: SGHTA and FQGTGA. CDR3 bases: TGTGCCAGCAGCTTTGGGGGCGCGAGGGGAGATACGCAGTATTTT. It yields the protein CASSFGGARGDTQYF.